This T cell receptor (beta chain) was identified during a study of blood T cell repertoires in COVID-19. It was during active infection that Seattle patients were enrolled and then longitudinally followed. Trimming cost V 1 base and J 4 bases, with 7 bases left between them. This CDR3 region has 14 residues. Germline CDR1 is SEHNR and CDR2 is FQNEAQ (reference sequence). As handled by the study authors: Cell counts per sample came from amplifying reference gene primers. Assay: immunoSEQ multiplex PCR; the TCRdb copy retains only in-frame clones and omits some. That table gives V, J and clone size, and the DNA gave D and trimming. The sample lists 200,000 to 250,000 clones, about 85% occurring once.

The receptor was derived from a woman between 50 and 59 years old with COVID-19, enrolled during active disease. The chain couples TRBV7-9 to TRBJ1-4; D is uncertain. The sequencing input was peripheral blood. The CDR3 DNA sequence: TGTGCCAGCAGCTTAGGAGGAGTTAATGAAAAACTGTTTTTT. Amino acids: CASSLGGVNEKLFF.